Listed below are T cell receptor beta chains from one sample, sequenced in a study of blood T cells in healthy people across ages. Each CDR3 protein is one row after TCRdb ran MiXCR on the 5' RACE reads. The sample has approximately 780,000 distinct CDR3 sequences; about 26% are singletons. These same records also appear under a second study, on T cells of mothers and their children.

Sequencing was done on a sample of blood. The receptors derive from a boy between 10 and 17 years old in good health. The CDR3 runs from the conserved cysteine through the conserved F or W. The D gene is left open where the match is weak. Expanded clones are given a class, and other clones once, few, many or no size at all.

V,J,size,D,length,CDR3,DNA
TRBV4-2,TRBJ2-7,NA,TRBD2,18,CASSQVKRTSGFSYEQYF,TGTGCCAGCAGCCAGGTCAAACGGACTAGCGGGTTCTCCTACGAGCAGTACTTC
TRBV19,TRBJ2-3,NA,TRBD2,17,CASSIAVTSGGADTQYF,TGTGCCAGTAGTATAGCCGTGACTAGCGGGGGAGCAGATACGCAGTATTTT
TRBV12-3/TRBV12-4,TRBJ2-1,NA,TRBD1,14,CASSFRQGSNEQFF,TGTGCCAGCAGTTTTAGACAGGGGTCCAATGAGCAGTTCTTC
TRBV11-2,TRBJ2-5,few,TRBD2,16,CASSLRPSGGLVEQYF,TGTGCCAGCAGCCTACGGCCCAGCGGGGGGTTAGTGGAGCAGTACTTC
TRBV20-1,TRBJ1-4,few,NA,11,CSARRERELFF,TGCAGTGCGAGAAGGGAGCGGGAACTGTTTTTT
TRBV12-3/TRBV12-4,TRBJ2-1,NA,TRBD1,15,CASSLRAGGPNEQFF,TGTGCCAGCAGTTTACGGGCAGGGGGCCCCAATGAGCAGTTCTTC
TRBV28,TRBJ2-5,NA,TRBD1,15,CASTQGQGMGETQYF,TGTGCCAGCACCCAAGGACAGGGTATGGGAGAGACCCAGTACTTC
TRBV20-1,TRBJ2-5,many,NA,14,CSARERQIQETQYF,TGCAGTGCTAGAGAGAGACAGATACAAGAGACCCAGTACTTC
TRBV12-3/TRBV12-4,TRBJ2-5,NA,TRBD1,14,CASSWGRGQETQYF,TGTGCCAGCAGTTGGGGCAGGGGGCAAGAGACCCAGTACTTC
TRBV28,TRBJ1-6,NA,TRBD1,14,CASVIQGVGSPLHF,TGTGCCAGCGTTATACAGGGGGTAGGATCACCCCTCCACTTT
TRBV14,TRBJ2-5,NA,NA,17,CASSLDAGRVISETQYF,TGTGCCAGCAGCCTCGACGCGGGGCGCGTAATTTCGGAGACCCAGTACTTC
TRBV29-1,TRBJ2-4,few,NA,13,CSVGRQDKNIQYF,TGCAGCGTTGGGCGTCAGGACAAAAACATTCAGTACTTC
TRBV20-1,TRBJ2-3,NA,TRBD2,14,CSAERGSSTDTQYF,TGCAGTGCTGAGCGGGGATCTAGCACAGATACGCAGTATTTT
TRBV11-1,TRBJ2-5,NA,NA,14,CASSPREVSEAQYF,TGTGCCAGCAGCCCCAGGGAAGTGTCGGAGGCCCAGTACTTC
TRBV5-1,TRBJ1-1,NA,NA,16,CASSPPGVYQNTEAFF,TGCGCCAGCAGCCCCCCAGGGGTTTACCAGAACACTGAAGCTTTCTTT
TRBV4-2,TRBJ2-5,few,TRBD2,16,CASSRQTSGKKETQYF,TGTGCCAGCAGCCGCCAAACTAGCGGGAAAAAAGAGACCCAGTACTTC
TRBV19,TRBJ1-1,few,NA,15,CASSISTARNTEAFF,TGTGCCAGTAGTATTTCGACAGCGAGGAACACTGAAGCTTTCTTT
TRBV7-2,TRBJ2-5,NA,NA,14,CASSSSAYQETQYF,TGTGCCAGCAGCTCATCAGCGTACCAAGAGACCCAGTACTTC
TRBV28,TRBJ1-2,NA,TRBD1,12,CASNQGALGYTF,TGTGCCAGCAATCAGGGGGCTCTTGGCTACACCTTC
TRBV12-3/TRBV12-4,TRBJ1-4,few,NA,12,CASETAPGKLFF,TGTGCCAGCGAAACGGCGCCGGGAAAACTGTTTTTT
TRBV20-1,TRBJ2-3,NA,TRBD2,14,CSARRGGLGDTQYF,TGCAGTGCTCGGCGCGGGGGGCTCGGGGATACGCAGTATTTT
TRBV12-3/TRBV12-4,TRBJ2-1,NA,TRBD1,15,CASRVDRGTYNEQFF,TGTGCCAGCAGGGTAGACAGGGGCACCTACAATGAGCAGTTCTTC
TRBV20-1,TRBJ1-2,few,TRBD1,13,CSAAETGVFGYTF,TGCAGTGCCGCCGAAACAGGGGTTTTTGGCTACACCTTC
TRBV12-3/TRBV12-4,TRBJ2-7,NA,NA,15,CASSPPGQAPYEQYF,TGTGCCAGCAGTCCTCCCGGGCAGGCTCCCTACGAGCAGTACTTC
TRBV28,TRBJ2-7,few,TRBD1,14,CASNYLDRGNEQYF,TGTGCCAGCAACTACCTAGACAGGGGCAACGAGCAGTACTTC
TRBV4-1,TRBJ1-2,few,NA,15,CASSQDRGETDGYTF,TGCGCCAGCAGCCAAGATCGGGGGGAAACGGATGGCTACACCTTC
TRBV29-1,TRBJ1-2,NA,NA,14,CGVEDRSGFGGYTF,TGCGGCGTTGAAGATCGGTCGGGGTTTGGTGGCTACACCTTC
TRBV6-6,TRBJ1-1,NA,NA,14,CASRSPIGYTEAFF,TGTGCCAGCAGGTCCCCAATCGGGTACACTGAAGCTTTCTTT
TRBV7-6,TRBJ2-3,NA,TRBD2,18,CASSARAGRPPPSGAQYF,TGTGCCAGCAGCGCCCGAGCGGGGCGGCCGCCCCCCAGTGGAGCGCAGTATTTT
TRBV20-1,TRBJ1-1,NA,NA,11,CSAPTYREAFF,TGCAGTGCTCCCACTTACAGGGAAGCTTTCTTT
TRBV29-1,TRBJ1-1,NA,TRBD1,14,CSVSFTGAGTEAFF,TGCAGCGTCAGCTTCACAGGGGCGGGTACTGAAGCTTTCTTT
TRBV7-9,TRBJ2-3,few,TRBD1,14,CASSPSGGGDTQYF,TGTGCCAGCAGCCCCTCAGGGGGCGGGGATACGCAGTATTTT
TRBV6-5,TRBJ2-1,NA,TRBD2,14,CASSRGAGGNEQFF,TGTGCCAGCAGTCGAGGGGCGGGAGGAAATGAGCAGTTCTTC
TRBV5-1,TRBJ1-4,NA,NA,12,CASSAEVRELFF,TGCGCCAGCAGCGCGGAGGTCCGCGAGCTGTTTTTT
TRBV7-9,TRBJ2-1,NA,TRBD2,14,CASSPRLATNEQFF,TGTGCCAGCAGCCCAAGACTAGCGACCAATGAGCAGTTCTTC
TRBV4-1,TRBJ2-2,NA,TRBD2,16,CASSPSGGAFTGELFF,TGCGCCAGCAGCCCTAGCGGGGGGGCTTTCACCGGGGAGCTGTTTTTT
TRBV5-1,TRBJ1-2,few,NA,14,CASRGGSRNYGYTF,TGCGCCAGCAGGGGCGGCAGTCGTAACTATGGCTACACCTTC
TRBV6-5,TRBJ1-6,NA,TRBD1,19,CASSYSVDRLSSYNSPLHF,TGTGCCAGCAGTTACTCGGTGGACAGGCTAAGCTCCTATAATTCACCCCTCCACTTT
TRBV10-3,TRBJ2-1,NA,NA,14,CAISESGGNNEQFF,TGTGCCATCAGTGAGTCTGGAGGGAACAATGAGCAGTTCTTC
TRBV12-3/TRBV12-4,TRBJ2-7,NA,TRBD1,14,CASSSQGAVDEQYF,TGTGCCAGCAGTTCCCAGGGGGCGGTCGACGAGCAGTACTTC
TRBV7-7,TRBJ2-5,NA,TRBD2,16,CASSLGLAGAVETQYF,TGTGCTAGCAGCCTGGGACTAGCGGGGGCGGTGGAGACCCAGTACTTC
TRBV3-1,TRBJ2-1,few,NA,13,CASSQGSFSEQFF,TGTGCCAGCAGCCAAGGCAGTTTCAGTGAGCAGTTCTTC
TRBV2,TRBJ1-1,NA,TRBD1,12,CAGGTGYTEAFF,TGTGCCGGGGGGACAGGGTATACTGAAGCTTTCTTT
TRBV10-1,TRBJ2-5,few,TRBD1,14,CASSDNRGLETQYF,TGCGCCAGCAGTGACAACAGGGGGTTAGAGACCCAGTACTTC
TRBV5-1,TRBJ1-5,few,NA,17,CASSLSPVEYSNQPQHF,TGCGCCAGCAGCTTGTCTCCAGTTGAGTATAGCAATCAGCCCCAGCATTTT
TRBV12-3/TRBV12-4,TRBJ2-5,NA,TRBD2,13,CASRAAGGETQYF,TGTGCCAGCAGGGCAGCGGGGGGAGAGACCCAGTACTTC
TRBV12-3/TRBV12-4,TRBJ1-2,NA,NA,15,CASSRDIGVGYGYTF,TGTGCCAGCAGTCGGGACATCGGCGTGGGCTATGGCTACACCTTC
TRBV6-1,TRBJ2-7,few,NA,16,CASSEMGSQATYEQYF,TGTGCCAGCAGTGAAATGGGCAGTCAGGCGACCTACGAGCAGTACTTC
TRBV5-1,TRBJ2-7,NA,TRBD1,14,CASRTGTGDDEQYF,TGCGCCAGCAGAACCGGGACAGGGGATGACGAGCAGTACTTC
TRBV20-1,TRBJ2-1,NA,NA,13,CSAMRSLGNERFF,TGCAGTGCCATGCGGAGTTTGGGCAATGAGCGGTTCTTC
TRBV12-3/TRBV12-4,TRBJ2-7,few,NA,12,CASSDRTNEQYF,TGTGCCAGCAGTGACAGGACTAACGAGCAGTACTTC
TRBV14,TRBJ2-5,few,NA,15,CASSLGDTNQETQYF,TGTGCCAGCAGCCTTGGAGACACTAACCAAGAGACCCAGTACTTC
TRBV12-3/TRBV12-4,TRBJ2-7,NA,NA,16,CASSPRAGASSYEQYF,TGTGCCAGCAGTCCCCGGGCGGGGGCCAGCTCCTACGAGCAGTACTTC
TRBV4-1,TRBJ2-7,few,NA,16,CASSQKGGAPPYEQYF,TGCGCCAGCAGCCAAAAGGGGGGGGCTCCTCCCTACGAGCAGTACTTC